Included here is one T cell receptor (beta chain) sequence, with context. Each donor had around 9.2 milliliters of peripheral blood drawn. J was trimmed by 5 bases and V by 3 bases; bases with no gene match: 10. CDR3 length equals 15 residues. Germline CDR1 is DFQATT and CDR2 is SNEGSKA (reference sequence). The data belong to a study of blood T cells in healthy people across ages. With a J-beta primer mix and a sample-barcoded 5' primer, a second PCR ran about 6 to 11 cycles. Using its own MiXCR run on the 5' RACE reads, TCRdb lists one record per CDR3 protein. This sample has roughly 730,000 distinct CDR3 sequences, with roughly 56% found just once.

This clonotype was sampled from a man between 40 and 49 years old in good health. This chain uses TRBV20-1 with TRBJ2-5; TRBD1 matches at 9 bases. Material for sequencing was blood. The CDR3 region has the DNA TGCAGTGCTAGCAAAGCGACAGGGGGGAAGGAGACCCAGTACTTC. As protein: CSASKATGGKETQYF.